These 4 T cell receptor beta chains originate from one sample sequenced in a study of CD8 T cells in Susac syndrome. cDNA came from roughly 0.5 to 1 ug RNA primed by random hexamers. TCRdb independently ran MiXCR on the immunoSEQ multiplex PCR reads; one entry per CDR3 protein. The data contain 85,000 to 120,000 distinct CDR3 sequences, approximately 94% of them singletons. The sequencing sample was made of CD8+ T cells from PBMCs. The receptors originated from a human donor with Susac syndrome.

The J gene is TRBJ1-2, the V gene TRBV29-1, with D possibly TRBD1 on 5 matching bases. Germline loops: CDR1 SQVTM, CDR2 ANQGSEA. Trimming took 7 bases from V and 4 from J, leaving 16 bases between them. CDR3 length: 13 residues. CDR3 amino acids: CSARDLGGYGYTF. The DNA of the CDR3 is TGCAGCGCAAGGGACCTGGGCGGCTATGGCTACACCTTC.

CDR3 nucleotide sequence: TGTGCCAGCAGCCAACTAGCGGGGGATCCCACTGAGCAGTTCTTC. This gives the protein CASSQLAGDPTEQFF. This rearrangement joins TRBV7-9 to TRBJ2-1, with 11 bases matching TRBD2. V was pared by 5 bases and J by 9 bases, with 9 bases of the junction left unmatched. The CDR3 is made up of 15 amino acids. Germline V gene lookup returns CDR1 SEHNR and CDR2 FQNEAQ (reference sequence).

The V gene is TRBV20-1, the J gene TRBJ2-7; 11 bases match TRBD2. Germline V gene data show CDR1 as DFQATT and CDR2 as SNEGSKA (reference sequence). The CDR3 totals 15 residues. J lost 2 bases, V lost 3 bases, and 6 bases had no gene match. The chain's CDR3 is CSARGLAGGAYEQYF. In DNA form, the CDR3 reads TGCAGTGCTAGGGGCCTAGCGGGGGGCGCCTACGAGCAGTACTTC.

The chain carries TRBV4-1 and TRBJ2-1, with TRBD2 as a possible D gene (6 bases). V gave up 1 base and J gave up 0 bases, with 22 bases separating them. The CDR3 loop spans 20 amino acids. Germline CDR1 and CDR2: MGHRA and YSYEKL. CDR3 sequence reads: CASSQVYISRGISSYNEQFF. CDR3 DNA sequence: TGCGCCAGCAGCCAAGTCTACATAAGCCGGGGGATCAGCTCCTACAATGAGCAGTTCTTC.